The 20 T cell receptor beta chains below were found in one sample sequenced in a study of beta chain features in type 1 diabetes. Every bit of the isolated RNA underwent reverse transcription, so sequencing read expressed TCRB transcripts. This table comes from immunoSEQ multiplex PCR, and its TCRdb copy is limited to in-frame clones, with some not included. Counted here are under 900,000 clones, roughly 15% occurring once; the ten biggest clones make up roughly 0.025%. The sequencing input was naive CD4+ T cells from blood. All receptors derive from a woman aged 18-35 years in good health.

This clone was counted a few times. CDR3 protein: CASSSPPGVNEQFF. Written as DNA, the CDR3 is TGTGCCAGCAGCTCCCCCCCCGGGGTTAATGAGCAGTTCTTC. This sequence joins TRBV7-9 and TRBJ2-1; a possible D gene is TRBD2 (5 bases). CDR1 and CDR2 (germline): SEHNR, FQNEAQ (reference sequence). The V end lost 4 bases, the J end lost 7 bases, and 14 bases lay between the germline ends. The CDR3 runs 14 residues.

This clone has a handful of counts. V and J are TRBV19 and TRBJ2-1, with unresolved D. Germline-derived CDR1 and CDR2 are LNHDA and SQIVND (reference sequence). Deletions cut 7 bases from V and 8 bases from J, with 21 bases between. The CDR3 sequence is 15 residues long. CDR3 sequence (DNA): TGTGCCAGTACCGAGGCTCTTAGGCCCGGCCATGAGCAGTTCTTC. The encoded protein is CASTEALRPGHEQFF.

A few counts support this clone. CDR3 bases: TGTGCCAGCAGCCGAGAAGGGTTAACCGGGGAGCTGTTTTTT. Its translation is CASSREGLTGELFF. The chain employs TRBV7-6 and TRBJ2-2; D gene unclear. There are 14 residues in the CDR3. From germline, CDR1 is SGHVS and CDR2 FNYEAQ. Trimming left V 5 bases short and J 5 bases short, with 12 bases between.

There are a few counts of this clone. The chain recombines TRBV7-6 with TRBJ2-7; D is undetermined. V was trimmed by 4 bases and J by 7 bases, leaving 20 bases between them. The germline V gene has CDR1 SGHVS and CDR2 FNYEAQ. There are 15 residues in the CDR3. CDR3: CASSSRPGASQEQYF. Written as DNA, the CDR3 is TGTGCCAGCAGCTCCCGACCCGGAGCATCCCAAGAGCAGTACTTC.

The table lists this clone with a few counts. The rearrangement joins TRBV4-3 to TRBJ1-2; the D is unclear. The CDR3 sequence is 13 residues long. Trimming stripped 0 bases from V and 4 bases from J, with 6 bases between. From germline, CDR1 is LGHNA and CDR2 YSLEER. The CDR3 here is CASSQDMTYGYTF. The CDR3 bases are TGCGCCAGCAGCCAAGATATGACCTATGGCTACACCTTC.

V gene TRBV13 combines with J gene TRBJ2-1, with 12 bases lining up with TRBD2. This CDR3 region has 18 residues. From germline, CDR1 is PRHDT and CDR2 FYEKMQ (reference sequence). Trimming took 6 bases from V and 4 from J; bases not matched to a gene: 13. Here the CDR3 DNA reads TGTGCCAGCAGGCCCCTAGCGGGAGGGCCAAAGGCTTACAATGAGCAGTTCTTC. Its protein product is CASRPLAGGPKAYNEQFF.

The chain combines TRBV11-2 with TRBJ1-1; D unclear. V lost 4 bases and J lost 0, with 6 bases in between. Germline V lookup: CDR1 SGHAT, CDR2 FQNNGV. The CDR3 is 13 residues long. CDR3 protein: CASSSEMNTEAFF. The CDR3, as DNA: TGTGCCAGCAGCTCAGAGATGAACACTGAAGCTTTCTTT.

This clone was seen a single time. The V and J genes are TRBV19 and TRBJ2-1; 14 bases map to TRBD2. This CDR3 region has 15 residues. Germline loops: CDR1 LNHDA, CDR2 SQIVND (reference sequence). The junction had 2 bases not matched to a gene; V was cut back by 6 bases and J by 4 bases. The CDR3 here is CASRGTSGSYNEQFF. The CDR3 nucleotides are TGTGCCAGTAGGGGGACTAGCGGGAGTTACAATGAGCAGTTCTTC.

V gene TRBV10-3 combines with J gene TRBJ2-5; no clear D. The CDR3 is 14 amino acids. CDR1 ENHRY and CDR2 SYGVKD come from the germline V gene. V was cut by 4 bases and J by 0 bases, with 9 bases left in between. The CDR3 is CAISGTSHQETQYF. CDR3 bases: TGTGCCATCAGTGGAACCTCCCACCAAGAGACCCAGTACTTC.

The chain links TRBV4-2 to TRBJ2-2, with D maybe TRBD2 (5 bases). CDR3 length: 16 amino acids. Trimming removed 2 bases from V and 4 bases from J, with 14 bases in between. Germline assignment: CDR1 LGHNA and CDR2 YNFKEQ. The CDR3 here is CASSQIPDGVTGELFF. The CDR3 nucleotides read TGTGCCAGCAGCCAAATACCTGACGGGGTCACCGGGGAGCTGTTTTTT.

The chain uses TRBV4-3 and TRBJ2-3, with 7 bases identical to TRBD1. There are 13 residues in the CDR3. Trimming at V came to 2 bases and at J to 9 bases, leaving 5 bases not matched to a gene. The V gene's germline CDR1 is LGHNA and CDR2 YSLEER. DNA for the CDR3: TGCGCCAGCAGCCAAAGAATAGGGGGCACGCAGTATTTT. Its protein product is CASSQRIGGTQYF.

This clone was observed a handful of times. This chain's CDR3 is CASSPPLANTDTQYF. The CDR3 DNA sequence: TGTGCCAGCTCACCACCATTAGCGAACACAGATACGCAGTATTTT. The chain couples TRBV18 to TRBJ2-3; D possibly corresponds to TRBD2 (5 bases). The CDR3 extends over 15 amino acids. CDR1 is KGHSH, CDR2 LQKENI, per germline. The V end was cut by 0 bases, the J end by 2 bases, with 9 bases between.

This clone turned up a few times. This chain connects TRBV6-5 to TRBJ2-7; TRBD1 agrees at 7 bases. V shed 2 bases, J shed 0 bases, and the junction held 4 bases outside the gene matches. CDR3 length: 15 amino acids. The germline CDR1 and CDR2 sequences are MNHEY and SVGAGI. The CDR3 DNA reads TGTGCCAGCAGTTACGGGACAGCCGACTCCTACGAGCAGTACTTC. It encodes CASSYGTADSYEQYF.

This clone was seen a handful of times. V and J are TRBV4-2 and TRBJ1-1; D is possibly TRBD1 (5 bases). CDR3 length: 16 amino acids. The V end was cut by 0 bases, the J end by 5 bases, with 16 bases between. From germline, CDR1 is LGHNA and CDR2 YNFKEQ. The CDR3 bases are TGTGCCAGCAGCCAAGAGTTCCTACAGCGGGGGACTGAAGCTTTCTTT. This sequence encodes CASSQEFLQRGTEAFF.

This clone was seen more than once but under ten times. This specimen includes other DNA sequences encoding the same CDR3. This chain links TRBV7-2 with TRBJ2-7; 13 bases line up with TRBD2. The CDR3 runs to 14 residues. Germline values: CDR1 SGHTA, CDR2 FQGNSA. J gave up 5 bases and V 5 bases, and 3 bases lay outside the gene matches. The CDR3 sequence: CASSRTSGSHEQYF. For the CDR3, the DNA is TGTGCCAGCAGCCGGACTAGCGGGAGCCACGAGCAGTACTTC. The whole variable domain, filled in from reference TRBV7-2 and TRBJ2-7, reads GAGVSQSPSNKVTEKGKDVELRCDPISGHTALYWYRQSLGQGLEFLIYFQGNSAPDKSGLPSDRFSAERTGGSVSTLTIQRTQQEDSAVYLCASSRTSGSHEQYFGPGTRLTVT.

The chain couples TRBV28 to TRBJ2-4, with D possibly TRBD2 on 5 matching bases. The V end was cut by 2 bases, the J end by 7 bases, with 15 bases between. Germline V gene lookup returns CDR1 MDHEN and CDR2 SYDVKM. The CDR3 runs 15 residues. CDR3 amino acids: CASSLPTGINNIQYF. CDR3 sequence (DNA): TGTGCCAGCAGTTTACCCACCGGGATTAATAACATTCAGTACTTC. Looking up the rest from reference TRBV28 and TRBJ2-4 gives the full variable domain: DVKVTQSSRYLVKRTGEKVFLECVQDMDHENMFWYRQDPGLGLRLIYFSYDVKMKEKGDIPEGYSVSREKKERFSLILESASTNQTSMYLCASSLPTGINNIQYFGAGTRLSVL.

As regards this clone: This sample also contains other DNA sequences that code for the same CDR3. V and J are TRBV11-2 and TRBJ2-7, with unresolved D. Deletions cut 1 base from V and 0 bases from J, with 7 bases between. Looked up from germline, CDR1 is SGHAT and CDR2 is FQNNGV. The CDR3 runs 14 residues. The CDR3 sequence is CASSLAADSYEQYF. For the CDR3, the DNA is TGTGCCAGCAGCTTAGCCGCGGACTCCTACGAGCAGTACTTC.

The chain combines TRBV21-1 with TRBJ1-1. TRBV21-1 is noted as a pseudogene. This CDR3 is built from 13 residues. As DNA, the CDR3 is TGTGCCAGCAGCTCACAGGGAGGAACTGAAGCTTTCTTT. Its protein is CASSSQGGTEAFF.

This clone turned up a few times. The chain has TRBV7-2 and TRBJ2-1, with D maybe TRBD2 (6 bases). This CDR3 comprises 13 residues. CDR1 is SGHTA, CDR2 FQGNSA, per germline. Trimming pared 6 bases from V and 10 bases from J, leaving 16 bases between. This chain's CDR3 is CASRPSSVGEQFF. CDR3 nucleotides: TGTGCCAGCAGACCATCTAGCGTTGGAGAGCAGTTCTTC. The full variable domain, in which reference TRBV7-2 and TRBJ2-1 provide the parts outside the CDR3, is GAGVSQSPSNKVTEKGKDVELRCDPISGHTALYWYRQSLGQGLEFLIYFQGNSAPDKSGLPSDRFSAERTGGSVSTLTIQRTQQEDSAVYLCASRPSSVGEQFFGPGTRLTVL.

This clone was counted between two and nine times. The chain uses TRBV27 and TRBJ2-3, with 7 bases lining up with TRBD2. The V and J ends lost 0 bases and 8 bases, in that order; junction bases with no gene match: 8. Germline loops: CDR1 MNHEY, CDR2 SMNVEV (reference sequence). The CDR3 is made up of 15 amino acids. The CDR3 DNA reads TGTGCCAGCAGTTTATCGCCGGGGGAGCGGGGTACGCAGTATTTT. Residues: CASSLSPGERGTQYF.